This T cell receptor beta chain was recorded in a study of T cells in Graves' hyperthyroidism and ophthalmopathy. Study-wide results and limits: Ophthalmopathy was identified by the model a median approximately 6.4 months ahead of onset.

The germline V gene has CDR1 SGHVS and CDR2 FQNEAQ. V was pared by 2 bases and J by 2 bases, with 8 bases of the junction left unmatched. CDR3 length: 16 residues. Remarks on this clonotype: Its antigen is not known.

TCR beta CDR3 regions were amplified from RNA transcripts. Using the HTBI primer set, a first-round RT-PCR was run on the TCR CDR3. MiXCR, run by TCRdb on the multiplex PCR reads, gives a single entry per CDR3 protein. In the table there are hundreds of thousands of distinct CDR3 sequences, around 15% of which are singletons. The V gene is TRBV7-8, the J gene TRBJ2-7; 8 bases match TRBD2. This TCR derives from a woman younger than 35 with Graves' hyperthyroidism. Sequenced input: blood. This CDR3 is CASSLRGGGAPYEQYF. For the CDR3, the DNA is TGTGCCAGCAGCTTACGGGGGGGGGGGGCCCCCTACGAGCAGTACTTC. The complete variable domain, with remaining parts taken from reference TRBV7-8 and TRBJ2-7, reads GAGVSQSPRYKVAKRGQDVALRCDPISGHVSLFWYQQALGQGPEFLTYFQNEAQLDKSGLPSDRFFAERPEGSVSTLKIQRTQQEDSAVYLCASSLRGGGAPYEQYFGPGTRLTVT.